This T cell receptor beta chain was profiled in a study of beta chain features in type 1 diabetes. Turning to the study itself: Age, gender and cell yields were similar between patients and healthy donors. General observations from the study: In comparison with healthy donors, patients had naive, central memory and Treg TCRB repertoires that appeared more similar. Lower insertion and higher deletion counts appeared at VDJ junctions in type 1 diabetes patients. TCRB CDR3s were moderately but significantly shorter in Type 1 diabetes patients in all four CD4+ subsets.

Germline lookup yields CDR1 MNHNY and CDR2 SVGAGI (reference sequence). This CDR3 spans 13 amino acids. V dropped 6 bases and J dropped 5; count of bases not matched to a gene: 1. This clone was observed a few times. Its antigen is not identified. In total, each donor contributed a single heparinised blood draw that averaged about 110 mL. The authors reverse transcribed all of the isolated RNA, so sequencing captured expressed TCRB transcripts. Profiled with immunoSEQ multiplex PCR; TCRdb holds only in-frame clones, not every one. The sample comprises approximately 170,000 clones, approximately 8.4% of which are singletons, and roughly 0.5% rests with the top ten.

The V and J genes are TRBV6-6 and TRBJ1-4; 9 bases match TRBD1. This sequence originates from a man aged 18 to 35 with type 1 diabetes. The sequenced sample consisted of central memory CD4+ T cells from blood. The CDR3 region is CASSDRGNEKLFF. CDR3 nucleotide sequence: TGTGCCAGCAGCGACAGGGGGAATGAAAAACTGTTTTTT.